This T cell receptor beta chain was obtained from a study of blood T cells in healthy people across ages. This CDR3 contains 16 residues. Germline values: CDR1 SGHRS, CDR2 YFSETQ. This clonotype was counted between two and nine times. The authors ran a second PCR of roughly 6 to 12 cycles using a sample-barcoded 5' primer and a J-beta primer mix. TCRdb recomputed calls from the 5' RACE reads with MiXCR, one row per CDR3 protein. The table records about 2 million distinct CDR3 sequences, about 50% of them present only once. V gene TRBV5-1 combines with J gene TRBJ2-5; TRBD1 might be the D (6 bases). The DNA end favors TRBJ2-7, so the J call may be wrong. The clonotype originates from a woman between 40 and 55 years old in good health. The sequencing sample was made of blood. In DNA form, the CDR3 reads TGCGCCAGCAGCCCAGCGCACGCGACAGGTACCTACGAGCAGTACTTC. Its translation is CASSPAHATGTYEQYF.